The rows below give T cell receptor beta chains drawn from one sample of a study of response to subunit inactivated influenza vaccine. Each CDR3 protein is one row after TCRdb ran MiXCR on the RT-PCR reads. Here the sample spans about 650,000 distinct CDR3 sequences, around 13% being singletons. The sample here was PBMCs from blood, taken 14 to 15 days before vaccination. The source of these receptors is a man aged 45-65 years who received an inactivated influenza vaccine. The CDR3 runs from the conserved cysteine through the conserved F or W. A D gene is named only where the DNA matches it firmly. Expanded clones get a size class; other rows say once, few or many, or leave the size out.

cdr3_length	v_call	clone_size	j_call	d_call	cdr3_nt	cdr3_aa
15	TRBV7-2	.	TRBJ2-7	.	.	CASSLAWGQGTPPYF
14	TRBV6-2/TRBV6-3	.	TRBJ1-2	.	TGTGCCAGCAGTCCAGCGGCAAGATACGATGGCTACACCTTC	CASSPAARYDGYTF
13	TRBV20-1	few	TRBJ2-2	.	TGCAGTGCATGGCGGGATGACACCGGGGAGCTGTTTTTT	CSAWRDDTGELFF
17	TRBV11-2	many	TRBJ2-1	TRBD2	TGTGCCAGCAGCCCGGTAGCGGGGAGGACCCCGAATAATGAGCAGTTCTTC	CASSPVAGRTPNNEQFF
10	TRBV20-1	.	TRBJ2-1	.	TGCAGTGCTACGGATTCTGAGCAGTTCTTC	CSATDSEQFF
15	TRBV11-2	.	TRBJ2-5	.	TGTGCCAGCAGCTTAGGGGGGCCGCCTTCAGAGACCCAGTACTTC	CASSLGGPPSETQYF
13	TRBV19	.	TRBJ1-2	.	TGTGCCAGTAGTCGGGCGGGACCCTCTGGCTACACCTTC	CASSRAGPSGYTF
13	TRBV6-2/TRBV6-3	.	TRBJ2-7	.	TGTGCCAGCAGTTATCACCAGGGCTACGAGCAGTACTTC	CASSYHQGYEQYF
14	TRBV12-5	few	TRBJ2-3	.	TGTGCTAGTGGTTTCCCCCCGGGCACAGATACGCAGTATTTT	CASGFPPGTDTQYF
15	TRBV28	few	TRBJ1-3	.	TGTGCCAGCAGATCTGAACAGGCCTCTGGAAACACCATATATTTT	CASRSEQASGNTIYF
14	TRBV3-1	.	TRBJ2-2	.	TGTGCCAGCAGGGATACTACTCCGACCGGGGAGCTGTTTTTT	CASRDTTPTGELFF
15	TRBV11-2	.	TRBJ2-7	.	TGTGCCAGCAGCTTAGTCGGAGACAGTCACTACGAGCAGTACTTC	CASSLVGDSHYEQYF
12	TRBV10-3	.	TRBJ2-7	TRBD1	TGTGCCATGGGACAGGGAGGCGACGAGCAGTACTTC	CAMGQGGDEQYF
15	TRBV11-2	.	TRBJ2-4	.	TGTGCCAGCAGCCGGGACCCCCTGACCGGAAACATTCAGTACTTC	CASSRDPLTGNIQYF
15	TRBV5-1	.	TRBJ1-4	.	TGCGCCAGCAGCTTGATGGGACCTCAGGGGGAAAAACTGTTTTTT	CASSLMGPQGEKLFF
17	TRBV7-8	.	TRBJ1-6	.	TGTGCCAGCAGCCAGTTTCTCGACAGTTTATTTAATTCACCCCTCCACTTT	CASSQFLDSLFNSPLHF
18	TRBV7-3	.	TRBJ2-3	TRBD2	TGTGCCAGCAGCTACATAATTTGGACTAGCGGGAGCCCAGATACGCAGTATTTT	CASSYIIWTSGSPDTQYF
14	TRBV7-9	.	TRBJ2-7	.	TGTGCCAGCAGCTCTCTGCTAGGTATCGACGAGCAGTACTTC	CASSSLLGIDEQYF
17	TRBV12-3/TRBV12-4	.	TRBJ1-5	TRBD1	TGTGCCAGCAACCCACCCCCCAGGACAGGGGGCAATCAGCCCCAGCATTTT	CASNPPPRTGGNQPQHF
17	TRBV4-1	.	TRBJ2-6	TRBD1	TGCGCCAGCAGCCATCTAACAGGGGGCGCCGGGGCCAACGTCCTGACTTTC	CASSHLTGGAGANVLTF
13	TRBV4-1	few	TRBJ1-1	.	TGCGCCACCCGGGAGAGTTTGAACACTGAAGCTTTCTTT	CATRESLNTEAFF
10	TRBV28	.	TRBJ2-4	.	TGTGCCAGCAGTGGGTACATTCAGTACTTC	CASSGYIQYF
19	TRBV7-2	.	TRBJ2-1	TRBD2	TGTGCCAGCAGCTTAGGGCCGTTAGGACTAGCGGGAGTCTTCAATGAGCAGTTCTTC	CASSLGPLGLAGVFNEQFF
14	TRBV6-1	few	TRBJ2-7	.	TGTGCCAGCATCAGCACAGGTACTGCTTACGAGCAGTACTTC	CASISTGTAYEQYF
16	TRBV7-9	few	TRBJ2-6	.	TGTGCCAGCAGCTTAGTTGGCGGAGCTGGGGCCAACGTCCTGACTTTC	CASSLVGGAGANVLTF
16	TRBV2	.	TRBJ2-3	TRBD2	TGTGCCAGCAACCCGGGACTAGCGGGGGGACGGGATACGCAGTATTTT	CASNPGLAGGRDTQYF
13	TRBV5-1	.	TRBJ2-1	TRBD1	TGCGCCAGCAGCGAATGGGACAGTGGGGAGCAGTTCTTC	CASSEWDSGEQFF
15	TRBV28	.	TRBJ2-7	TRBD1	TGTGCCAGCACAATAGGGACAGCTAACCCCTACGAGCAGTACTTC	CASTIGTANPYEQYF
12	TRBV12-3/TRBV12-4	.	TRBJ1-2	.	TGTGCCAGCAGTTTGCCCCCCCTACGGGACACCTTC	CASSLPPLRDTF
15	TRBV7-2	.	TRBJ2-1	.	TGTGCCAGCAGCTTAGCCAAGTTCAGAGACAATGAGCAGTTCTTC	CASSLAKFRDNEQFF